The sequence of this T cell receptor beta chain was determined in a study of T cells in Graves' hyperthyroidism and ophthalmopathy. The study's findings and limits: The majority of expanded thyroid clonotypes above 0.001 also appeared in blood. In simple terms, a model built on 13 V-J features told ophthalmopathy apart from stable hyperthyroidism.

There were TCR beta CDR3 regions amplified from RNA transcripts. TCR CDR3 regions were first amplified by RT-PCR with HTBI primers. One entry per CDR3 protein results from TCRdb running MiXCR on the multiplex PCR reads. The profile shows about 480,000 distinct CDR3 sequences, roughly 14% of them singletons. The CDR3 sequence is 12 residues long. With 7 bases removed from V and 10 bases from J, the gap between germline ends came to 16 bases. Recently diagnosed hyperthyroidism of less than 2 months' duration affected patients aged 18 to 65. Thyroid ultrasound, orbital computed tomography, clinical symptoms, and serum thyroxine and TRAb underpinned diagnoses. The table lists this clonotype with many counts. Its cognate antigen is unknown.

This chain uses TRBV12-3 or TRBV12-4 with TRBJ1-2; D possibly corresponds to TRBD1 (5 bases). This sequence originates from a woman aged 18-30 years with Graves' hyperthyroidism. The specimen sequenced was blood. The CDR3 is CASTDLGAIYTF. CDR3 DNA: TGTGCCAGCACCGACCTCGGGGCTATCTACACCTTC.